This T cell receptor beta chain was obtained from a study of immune evolution from preneoplasia to lung adenocarcinoma. V was trimmed by 1 base and J by 5 bases, leaving 15 bases between them. This CDR3 comprises 15 residues. Germline V gene sequence: CDR1 SGHNT, CDR2 YYREEE (reference sequence). Clones were read by immunoSEQ multiplex PCR, and TCRdb kept only the in-frame ones, dropping some. The sample holds fewer than 50,000 clones, 65% to 80% seen once. Histologic diagnosis was independently verified by two lung pathologists. The sequencing input was FFPE invasive lung adenocarcinoma tissue. The chain recombines TRBV5-4 with TRBJ2-5; D call uncertain. The sequence was collected from a person aged 55 to 69 with lung adenocarcinoma. The DNA for the CDR3 is TGTGCCAGCAGCTTGACACCCGCTAGTAGGGAGACCCAGTACTTC. Translated, it gives CASSLTPASRETQYF.